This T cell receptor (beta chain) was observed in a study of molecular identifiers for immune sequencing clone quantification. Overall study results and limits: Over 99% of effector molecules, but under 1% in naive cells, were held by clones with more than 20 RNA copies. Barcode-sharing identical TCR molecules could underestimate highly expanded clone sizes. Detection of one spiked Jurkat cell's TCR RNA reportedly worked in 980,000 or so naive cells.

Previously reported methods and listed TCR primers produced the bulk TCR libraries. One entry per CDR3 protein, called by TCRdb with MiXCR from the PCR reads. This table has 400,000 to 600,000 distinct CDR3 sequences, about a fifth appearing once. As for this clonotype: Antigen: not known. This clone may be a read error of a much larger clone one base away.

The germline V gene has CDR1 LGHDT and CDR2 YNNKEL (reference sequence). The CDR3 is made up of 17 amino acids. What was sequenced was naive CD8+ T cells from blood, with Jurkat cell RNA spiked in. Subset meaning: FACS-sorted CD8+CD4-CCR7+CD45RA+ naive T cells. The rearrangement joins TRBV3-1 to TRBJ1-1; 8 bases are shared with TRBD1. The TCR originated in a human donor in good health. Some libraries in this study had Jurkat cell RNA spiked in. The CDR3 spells CAGSQDRGQGATTEAFF. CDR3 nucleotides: TGTGCCGGCAGCCAAGATCGGGGTCAGGGGGCGACCACTGAAGCTTTCTTT. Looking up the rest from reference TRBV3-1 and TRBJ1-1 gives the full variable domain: DTAVSQTPKYLVTQMGNDKSIKCEQNLGHDTMYWYKQDSKKFLKIMFSYNNKELIINETVPNRFSPKSPDKAHLNLHINSLELGDSAVYFCAGSQDRGQGATTEAFFGQGTRLTVV.